The rows below give T cell receptor beta chains drawn from one sample of a study of blood T cell repertoires in COVID-19. Only in-frame clones appear in the TCRdb table, and some are missing; sequencing was by immunoSEQ multiplex PCR. The data contain 120,000 or so clones, roughly 69% of them seen just once; the ten biggest clones take up under 2.5%. Sequences were obtained from peripheral blood. The receptors stem from a woman in her sixties or seventies with acute or convalescent COVID-19. Both conserved end residues are trimmed from each CDR3.

j_gene | v_gene | CDR3aa
TRBJ1-5 | TRBV12-2 | ASRSWDRGLSQPQH
TRBJ2-7 | TRBV4-2 | ASSQAHRGNEQY
TRBJ2-7 | TRBV7-9 | ASSPSAGGVYEQY
TRBJ2-1 | TRBV7-3 | ASSLSGTEFSNEQF
TRBJ2-1 | TRBV7-6 | ASSRDSYSYNEQF
TRBJ2-1 | TRBV9 | ASSVEDRGSGEQF
TRBJ2-5 | TRBV13 | ASSPSSGGARETQY
TRBJ2-1 | TRBV6-1 | ASSERLGGRSSYNEQF
TRBJ2-7 | TRBV28 | ASSTSGQSHYEQY
TRBJ2-1 | TRBV28 | ASSLLGASYNEQF
TRBJ2-2 | TRBV10-1 | ASSLGGPNTGELF
TRBJ2-1 | TRBV27 | ASSTGQGAQINEQF
TRBJ1-4 | TRBV14 | ASSQESFGWGEGEKLF
TRBJ1-1 | TRBV28 | ASLPGLWNTEAF
TRBJ2-7 | TRBV7-6 | ASSSLSGQGEAQY
TRBJ2-1 | TRBV19 | ASSVSGFTYNEQF
TRBJ1-1 | TRBV29-1 | SVGTDRYGEAF
TRBJ1-2 | TRBV7-2 | ASSPGRGVYYGYT
TRBJ2-7 | TRBV4-3 | ASSLSPSGGAYEQY
TRBJ1-2 | TRBV28 | ASSLTTGGLRGYT
TRBJ2-3 | TRBV11-2 | ASSLEGFMTSGPDTQY
TRBJ1-1 | TRBV3-1/TRBV3-2 | ASSQGAGTGIAEAF
TRBJ1-4 | TRBV19 | ASSITTGRDEKLF
TRBJ1-2 | TRBV5-4 | ASSSESVFGRGYT
TRBJ1-3 | TRBV11-2 | ASSLPRTGRRNTIY
TRBJ2-3 | TRBV28 | ASSLYSSTGGTQY
TRBJ2-3 | TRBV10-1 | ASSESAGGSDTQY
TRBJ2-2 | TRBV11-3 | ASSLEIGGYTGELF
TRBJ2-1 | TRBV27 | ASSLWGGSSYNEQF
TRBJ2-5 | TRBV10-3 | AISPGPETQY
TRBJ2-2 | TRBV3-1/TRBV3-2 | ASSPGVAGPEELF
TRBJ2-5 | TRBV11-2 | ASSFWDRGGIETQY
TRBJ2-5 | TRBV5-1 | ASTLGPSRETQY
TRBJ1-4 | TRBV2 | ASRDRGLANEKLF
TRBJ2-5 | TRBV7-6 | ASSLAGGGGKKTQY
TRBJ2-7 | TRBV28 | ASRKGQRKGLADYEQY
TRBJ1-1 | TRBV7-9 | ASSLEGGTEAF
TRBJ1-6 | TRBV6-5 | ASRFDRGRSPLH
TRBJ2-6 | TRBV7-9 | ASSLGGGANVLT
TRBJ2-1 | TRBV19 | ASQPPGQRYNEQF
TRBJ2-3 | TRBV19 | ASSSRVAGAPGDTQY
TRBJ1-1 | TRBV7-9 | ASSSTTGNTEAF
TRBJ2-7 | TRBV12-3/TRBV12-4 | ASSREIYEQY
TRBJ2-2 | TRBV7-2 | ASSSVAGGPTNTGELF